These 22 T cell receptor beta chains were sequenced from one sample in a study of CD8+ T cells in alopecia areata. Following RNA extraction, reverse transcription yielded cDNA that acted as the sequencing template. Clones were sequenced by immunoSEQ multiplex PCR, and TCRdb holds only the in-frame ones, with some missing. The table has around 61,000 clones, 40% to 50% seen once; the top ten hold roughly 15%. The sample consisted of CD8+ T cells sorted from blood, taken at week 0. The source of these receptors is a human donor with alopecia areata.

V is TRBV4-1 and J is TRBJ2-7; tentatively, D is TRBD2 (6 bases). This CDR3 has 18 residues. Trimming left V 3 bases short and J 1 base short, with 22 bases between. Germline CDR1 and CDR2: MGHRA and YSYEKL. CDR3 amino acids: CASSQMGGTGTESYEQYF. As DNA, the CDR3 is TGCGCCAGCAGCCAGATGGGAGGAACCGGGACGGAGTCCTACGAGCAGTACTTC.

This rearrangement joins TRBV5-1 to TRBJ2-1; D tentatively fits TRBD1 or TRBD2 (5 bases each). V was pared by 3 bases and J by 5 bases, with 21 bases between. Germline-derived CDR1 and CDR2 are SGHRS and YFSETQ. The CDR3 contains 17 residues. Here the CDR3 reads CASSSPAVGENDNEQFF. In nucleotides, the CDR3 is TGCGCCAGCAGCTCCCCGGCGGTGGGGGAGAACGACAATGAGCAGTTCTTC.

This chain joins TRBV9 and TRBJ1-1, with 7 bases that match TRBD1. V shed 3 bases and J 5 bases; nucleotides not matched to a gene: 10. Germline lookup yields CDR1 SGDLS and CDR2 YYNGEE. The CDR3 length is 15 residues. This CDR3 is CASSALGQAGTEAFF. The CDR3 DNA follows: TGTGCCAGCAGCGCCCTCGGACAGGCGGGAACTGAAGCTTTCTTT. Based on the CDR3 plus reference TRBV9 and TRBJ1-1, the full variable domain is DSGVTQTPKHLITATGQRVTLRCSPRSGDLSVYWYQQSLDQGLQFLIQYYNGEERAKGNILERFSAQQFPDLHSELNLSSLELGDSALYFCASSALGQAGTEAFFGQGTRLTVV.

V gene TRBV7-9 combines with J gene TRBJ2-7; 8 nucleotides align to TRBD1. V shed 5 bases, J shed 6 bases, and the junction held 9 bases outside the gene matches. In germline, CDR1 is SEHNR, CDR2 FQNEAQ (reference sequence). The CDR3 consists of 14 residues. CDR3 DNA sequence: TGTGCCAGCAGCGAGGGACAGGCCATTCTCGAGCAGTACTTC. Its protein is CASSEGQAILEQYF.

This chain links TRBV27 with TRBJ2-2, with 10 nucleotides matching TRBD2. Germline assignment: CDR1 MNHEY and CDR2 SMNVEV (reference sequence). Unmatched junction bases numbered 4, after V lost 5 bases and J lost 7 bases. This CDR3 spans 14 amino acids. CDR3 sequence: CASSPRTSGGELFF. The CDR3, as DNA: TGTGCCAGCAGTCCACGGACTAGCGGCGGGGAGCTGTTTTTT.

This clone was observed many times. The chain is built from TRBV6-1 and TRBJ2-1; TRBD2 might be the D (6 bases). Germline CDR1 is MNHNS and CDR2 is SASEGT. V lost 2 bases and J lost 8, with 16 bases in between. CDR3 length equals 15 residues. Here the CDR3 reads CASSEWGEEVDEQFF. CDR3 DNA: TGTGCCAGCAGTGAATGGGGGGAGGAAGTCGATGAGCAGTTCTTC.

This chain joins TRBV4-1 and TRBJ2-5; 9 bases match TRBD2. Germline CDR1 MGHRA, CDR2 YSYEKL. The V and J ends lost 3 bases and 5 bases, in that order; junction bases with no gene match: 4. This CDR3 has 14 residues. CDR3 sequence: CASSHHSGSETQYF. CDR3 sequence (DNA): TGCGCCAGCAGCCACCATAGCGGGAGTGAGACCCAGTACTTC.

This chain links TRBV29-1 with TRBJ2-4; 12 nucleotides align to TRBD2. CDR1 and CDR2 (germline): SQVTM, ANQGSEA. This CDR3 is built from 14 residues. The V and J ends lost 2 bases and 9 bases, in that order; junction bases with no gene match: 5. The CDR3 protein is CSVELAGGYGIQYF. The CDR3, as DNA: TGCAGCGTTGAACTAGCGGGAGGGTATGGCATTCAGTACTTC. The full variable domain, completed using reference TRBV29-1 and TRBJ2-4, is SAVISQKPSRDICQRGTSLTIQCQVDSQVTMMFWYRQQPGQSLTLIATANQGSEATYESGFVIDKFPISRPNLTFSTLTVSNMSPEDSSIYLCSVELAGGYGIQYFGAGTRLSVL.

The CDR3 region is CASSLEASGRETQYF. The CDR3 DNA reads as TGTGCCAGCAGCTTAGAGGCCTCGGGCCGGGAGACCCAGTACTTC. This chain uses TRBV11-2 with TRBJ2-5; no firm D call. The CDR3 covers 15 residues. The germline V gene has CDR1 SGHAT and CDR2 FQNNGV. V was shortened by 0 bases and J by 5 bases, with 13 bases between the two germline ends.

This clone was counted a few times. V and J are TRBV4-1 and TRBJ1-2; 10 bases fit TRBD1. The V segment lost 4 bases and the J segment 8 bases; nucleotides outside the gene matches: 7. CDR1 and CDR2 from the germline V gene are MGHRA and YSYEKL. This CDR3 is 14 amino acids long. This chain's CDR3 is CASSPGQGDRGYTF. CDR3 sequence (DNA): TGCGCCAGCAGCCCAGGACAGGGGGACAGAGGCTACACCTTC.

This chain joins TRBV4-1 and TRBJ2-7; no clear D gene. Trimming cost V 5 bases and J 1 base, with 15 bases left between them. The CDR3 has 15 residues. Germline loops: CDR1 MGHRA, CDR2 YSYEKL. In DNA form, the CDR3 reads TGCGCCAGCAGCGGCGGTCCACCCAAGTCCTACGAGCAGTACTTC. Amino acids: CASSGGPPKSYEQYF.

As concerns this clone: One end of the junction fails to match germline, which may point to a read error. The chain combines TRBV27 with TRBJ2-2; 8 bases align to TRBD1. CDR3 size: 15 residues. Germline V gives CDR1 MNHEY, CDR2 SMNVEV (reference sequence). This CDR3 reads CASSLSRGHTGELFF. DNA for the CDR3: TGTGCCAGCAGTTTATCCAGGGGGCACACCGGGGAGCTGTTTTTC.

This clone has just a few counts. For the CDR3, the DNA is TGTGCCAGCAGCTTGTCCCTAGTCGAGACCCAGTACTTC. Amino acids: CASSLSLVETQYF. The chain employs TRBV5-4 and TRBJ2-5; no clear D. Germline V gene lookup returns CDR1 SGHNT and CDR2 YYREEE (reference sequence). The CDR3 extends over 13 amino acids. Trimming pared 1 base from V and 5 bases from J, leaving 9 bases between. Full variable domain (rest looked up from reference TRBV5-4 and TRBJ2-5): ETGVTQSPTHLIKTRGQQVTLRCSSQSGHNTVSWYQQALGQGPQFIFQYYREEENGRGNFPPRFSGLQFPNYSSELNVNALELDDSALYLCASSLSLVETQYFGPGTRLLVL.

J is TRBJ2-5 and V is TRBV11-2, with TRBD2 as a possible D gene (7 bases). Germline CDR1 is SGHAT and CDR2 is FQNNGV. Trimming cost V 5 bases and J 9 bases, with 22 bases left between them. The CDR3 consists of 15 residues. The CDR3 spells CASSMGPGQGRAQYF. CDR3 bases: TGTGCCAGCAGCATGGGGCCGGGGCAGGGGAGGGCCCAGTACTTC. Full variable domain (missing parts from reference TRBV11-2 and TRBJ2-5): EAGVAQSPRYKIIEKRQSVAFWCNPISGHATLYWYQQILGQGPKLLIQFQNNGVVDDSQLPKDRFSAERLKGVDSTLKIQPAKLEDSAVYLCASSMGPGQGRAQYFGPGTRLLVL.

This clone has just a few counts. The chain uses TRBV5-1 and TRBJ1-1; no clear D. The CDR3 extends over 13 amino acids. Trimming took off 0 bases at V and 5 bases at J, with 8 bases between the two ends. Germline V gene sequence: CDR1 SGHRS, CDR2 YFSETQ. In DNA form, the CDR3 reads TGCGCCAGCAGCTTGGAACGGGGAACTGAAGCTTTCTTT. Translation: CASSLERGTEAFF. Full variable domain (remainder filled in from reference TRBV5-1 and TRBJ1-1): KAGVTQTPRYLIKTRGQQVTLSCSPISGHRSVSWYQQTPGQGLQFLFEYFSETQRNKGNFPGRFSGRQFSNSRSEMNVSTLELGDSALYLCASSLERGTEAFFGQGTRLTVV.

The chain is built from TRBV29-1 and TRBJ2-2; 8 bases agree with TRBD2. Trimming removed 3 bases from V and 1 base from J; junction bases left unmatched: 1. CDR3 length: 14 residues. Germline V gene lookup returns CDR1 SQVTM and CDR2 ANQGSEA. The CDR3 DNA reads TGCAGCGTTGACGCGGGAGGGAACACCGGGGAGCTGTTTTTT. Translation: CSVDAGGNTGELFF.

This chain joins TRBV9 and TRBJ1-2; no definite D call. CDR1 is SGDLS and CDR2 is YYNGEE in the germline V gene. The CDR3 length is 15 residues. Trimming removed 4 bases at V and 1 base at J, with 14 bases between. In DNA, the CDR3 is TGTGCCAGCAGCAACCGGGCCGAATTTAACTATGGCTACACCTTC. Translation: CASSNRAEFNYGYTF.

The chain has TRBV9 and TRBJ1-1; D might be TRBD1 (5 bases). The CDR3 is made up of 14 amino acids. V was shortened by 0 bases and J by 8 bases, with 14 bases between the two germline ends. CDR1 and CDR2 from the germline V gene are SGDLS and YYNGEE. The CDR3 DNA reads as TGTGCCAGCAGCGTAGGGGACGGGGGTCTCGAAGCTTTCTTT. Protein: CASSVGDGGLEAFF.

V and J are TRBV5-1 and TRBJ1-1, with D unclear. The length of the CDR3 is 16 residues. The V gene's germline CDR1 is SGHRS and CDR2 YFSETQ. Trimming shortened V by 7 bases and J by 4 bases, and 23 bases separated the two germline ends. CDR3 nucleotides: TGCGCCAGCTGTCCTCGAGCTGTGGCGGCCGGCACTGAAGCTTTCTTT. It yields the protein CASCPRAVAAGTEAFF.

This clone was seen a few times. The chain combines TRBV27 with TRBJ1-1, with D perhaps matching TRBD1 (5 bases). Germline V gives CDR1 MNHEY, CDR2 SMNVEV (reference sequence). Trimming shortened V by 5 bases and J by 5 bases, and 15 bases separated the two germline ends. CDR3 length: 14 amino acids. The CDR3 spells CASSILGTGTEAFF. The CDR3 nucleotides read TGTGCCAGCAGTATACTCGGGACGGGGACTGAAGCTTTCTTT.

This sequence joins TRBV23-1 and TRBJ2-5; D not resolved. TRBV23-1 is flagged as an ORF with uncertain function. The CDR3 length is 12 residues. Trimming stripped 1 base from V and 5 bases from J, with 5 bases between. The DNA of the CDR3 is TGCGCCAGCAGTCAATTGGCGGAGACCCAGTACTTC. This gives the protein CASSQLAETQYF.

The J gene is TRBJ1-1, the V gene TRBV29-1, with 7 nucleotides matching TRBD1. Germline V gives CDR1 SQVTM, CDR2 ANQGSEA. V gave up 6 bases and J gave up 6 bases; unmatched junction bases: 10. CDR3 size: 13 residues. The CDR3 DNA follows: TGCAGCGTCCGGACAGGCCGTTACGCTGAAGCTTTCTTT. Translated: CSVRTGRYAEAFF.